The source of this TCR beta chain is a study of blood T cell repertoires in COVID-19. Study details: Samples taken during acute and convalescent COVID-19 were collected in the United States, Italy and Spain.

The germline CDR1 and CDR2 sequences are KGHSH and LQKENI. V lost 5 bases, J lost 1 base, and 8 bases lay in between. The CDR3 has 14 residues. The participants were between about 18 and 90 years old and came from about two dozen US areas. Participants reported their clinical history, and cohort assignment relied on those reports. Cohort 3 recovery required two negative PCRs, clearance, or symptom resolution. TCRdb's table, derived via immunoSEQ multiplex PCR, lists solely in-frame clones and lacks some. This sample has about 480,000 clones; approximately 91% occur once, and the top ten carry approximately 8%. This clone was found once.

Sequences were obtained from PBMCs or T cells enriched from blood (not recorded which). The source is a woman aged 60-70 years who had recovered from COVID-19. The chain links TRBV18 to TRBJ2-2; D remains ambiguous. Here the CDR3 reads CASSATENTGELFF. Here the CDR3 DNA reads TGTGCCAGCTCAGCGACTGAGAACACCGGGGAGCTGTTTTTT.